Below, one T cell receptor (beta chain) is given with its context. This table comes from immunoSEQ multiplex PCR, and its TCRdb copy is limited to in-frame clones, with some not included. The sample consists of roughly 10,000 clones, more than 70% of them appearing once. These data belong to a study of somatic mutations in cytotoxic T cells in rheumatoid arthritis. Across the study: Patient blood was drawn as 30 ml EDTA; the draw came right after diagnosis and before any treatment.

Trimming took 5 bases from V and 0 from J, leaving 14 bases between them. CDR3 length equals 15 residues. CDR1 is MDHEN and CDR2 is SYDVKM in the germline V gene. The chain recombines TRBV28 with TRBJ2-7, with D perhaps matching TRBD2 (5 bases). This TCR came from an adult with rheumatoid arthritis. The sequencing input was CD8+ T cells sorted from blood. The CDR3 loop reads CASSPSLPGSYEQYF. The CDR3 region has the DNA TGTGCCAGCAGTCCTAGCTTACCGGGCTCCTACGAGCAGTACTTC.